This entry concerns a single T cell receptor (beta chain). The sample comes from a study of blood T cell repertoires in COVID-19. This CDR3 region has 14 residues. The junction had 8 bases not matched to a gene; V was cut back by 6 bases and J by 4 bases. Per the germline V gene, CDR1 is MDHEN and CDR2 is SYDVKM. Assay used: immunoSEQ multiplex PCR; TCRdb lists only in-frame clones, some missing. The top ten clones hold 3% of a sample with about 360,000 clones, 85% to 90% of them seen once. This chain connects TRBV28 to TRBJ2-7, with TRBD1 identical over 8 bases. The TCR sequence derives from a human donor in a cohort sampled during active COVID-19. Sequencing was performed on peripheral blood. CDR3 in DNA: TGTGCCAGCAGGGAGACAGGGGATGGATACGAGCAGTACTTC. It is translated as CASRETGDGYEQYF.